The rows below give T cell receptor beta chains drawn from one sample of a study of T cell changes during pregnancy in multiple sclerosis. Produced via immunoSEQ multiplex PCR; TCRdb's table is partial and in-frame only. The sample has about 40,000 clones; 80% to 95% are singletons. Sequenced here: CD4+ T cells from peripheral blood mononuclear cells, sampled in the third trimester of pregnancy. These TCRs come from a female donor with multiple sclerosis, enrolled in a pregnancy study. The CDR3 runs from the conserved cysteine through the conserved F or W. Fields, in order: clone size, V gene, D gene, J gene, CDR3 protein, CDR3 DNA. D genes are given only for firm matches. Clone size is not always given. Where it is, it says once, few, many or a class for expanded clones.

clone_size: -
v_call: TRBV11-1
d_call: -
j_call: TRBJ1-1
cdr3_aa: CASSRLGLGGSTEAFF
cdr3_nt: TGTGCCAGCAGCCGACTGGGGCTAGGCGGGAGCACTGAAGCTTTCTTT

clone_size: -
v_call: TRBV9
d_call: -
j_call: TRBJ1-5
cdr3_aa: CASSSGLGQDQPQHF
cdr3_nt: TGTGCCAGCAGCTCGGGTCTAGGACAAGATCAGCCCCAGCATTTT

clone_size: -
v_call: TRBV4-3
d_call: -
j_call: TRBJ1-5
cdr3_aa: CASSLAGDQPQHF
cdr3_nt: TGCGCCAGCAGCCTCGCCGGGGATCAGCCCCAGCATTTT

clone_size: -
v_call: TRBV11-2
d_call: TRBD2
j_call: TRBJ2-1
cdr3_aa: CASSGTSGRGGEQFF
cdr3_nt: TGTGCCAGCAGCGGGACTAGCGGGAGGGGGGGTGAGCAGTTCTTC

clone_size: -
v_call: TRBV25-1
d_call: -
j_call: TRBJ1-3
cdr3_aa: CASSDRPGLIGNTIYF
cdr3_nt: TGTGCCAGCAGTGACCGTCCAGGGCTCATTGGAAACACCATATATTTT

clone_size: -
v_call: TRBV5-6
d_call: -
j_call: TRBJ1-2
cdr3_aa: CASSYDSYGYTF
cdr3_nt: TGTGCCAGCAGCTACGACAGCTATGGCTACACCTTC

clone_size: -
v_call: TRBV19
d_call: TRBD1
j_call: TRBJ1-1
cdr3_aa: CASRMGPRTGNTEAFF
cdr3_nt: TGTGCCAGTAGGATGGGTCCTCGGACAGGGAACACTGAAGCTTTCTTT

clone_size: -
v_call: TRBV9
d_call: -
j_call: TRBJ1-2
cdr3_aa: CASSVGVQGSYGYTF
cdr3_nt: TGTGCCAGCAGCGTAGGCGTACAGGGCTCCTATGGCTACACCTTC

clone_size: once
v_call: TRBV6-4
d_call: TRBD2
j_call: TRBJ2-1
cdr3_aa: CASSDRQGPIPGLAGVKNEQFF
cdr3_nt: TGTGCCAGCAGTGACCGACAGGGGCCAATACCGGGACTAGCGGGAGTGAAGAATGAGCAGTTCTTC

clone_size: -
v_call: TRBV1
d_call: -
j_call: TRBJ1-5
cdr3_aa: CTSRVLTGDNQPQHF
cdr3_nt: TGCACCAGCAGGGTCTTGACAGGGGACAATCAGCCCCAGCATTTT

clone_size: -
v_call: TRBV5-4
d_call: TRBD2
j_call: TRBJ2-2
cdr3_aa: CASSRGLAGDETGELFF
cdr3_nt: TGTGCCAGCAGCAGGGGACTAGCGGGAGACGAGACCGGGGAGCTGTTTTTT

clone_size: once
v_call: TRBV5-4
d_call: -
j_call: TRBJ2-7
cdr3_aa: CASSSPLVVKEQYF
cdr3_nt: TGTGCCAGCAGCTCACCTCTGGTAGTCAAAGAGCAGTACTTC

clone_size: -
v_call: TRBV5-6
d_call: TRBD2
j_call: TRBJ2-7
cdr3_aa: CASSLVLAGGGEQYF
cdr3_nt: TGTGCCAGCAGCTTGGTACTAGCGGGAGGGGGCGAGCAGTACTTC

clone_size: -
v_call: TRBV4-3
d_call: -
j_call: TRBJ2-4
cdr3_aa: CASSQEGRETDIQYF
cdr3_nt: TGCGCCAGCAGCCAAGAAGGCCGGGAGACGGACATTCAGTACTTC

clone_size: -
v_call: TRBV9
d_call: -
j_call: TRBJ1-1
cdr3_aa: CASSVAFGGEAFF
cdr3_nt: TGTGCCAGCAGCGTAGCCTTTGGGGGCGAAGCTTTCTTT

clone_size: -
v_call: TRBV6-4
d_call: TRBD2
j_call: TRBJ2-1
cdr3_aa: CASSWTSGTEQFF
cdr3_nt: TGTGCCAGCAGTTGGACTAGCGGGACGGAGCAGTTCTTC

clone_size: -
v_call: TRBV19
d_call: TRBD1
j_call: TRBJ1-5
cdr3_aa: CASSIDWGQPALNQPQHF
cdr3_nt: TGTGCCAGTAGTATAGATTGGGGACAGCCGGCCCTTAATCAGCCCCAGCATTTT

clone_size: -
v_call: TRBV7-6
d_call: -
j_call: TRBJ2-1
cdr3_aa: CASSPGSDNEQFF
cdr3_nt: TGTGCCAGCAGCCCGGGGTCTGACAATGAGCAGTTCTTC

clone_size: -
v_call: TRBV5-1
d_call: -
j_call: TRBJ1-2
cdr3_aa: CASTLNRAFYGYTF
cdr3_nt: TGCGCCAGCACCCTTAACAGAGCCTTCTATGGCTACACCTTC

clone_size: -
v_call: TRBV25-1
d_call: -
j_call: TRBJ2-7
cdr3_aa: CASRGSGSEQYF
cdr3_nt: TGTGCCAGCAGGGGATCAGGGTCCGAGCAGTACTTC

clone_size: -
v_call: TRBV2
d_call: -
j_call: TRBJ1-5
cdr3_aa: CASSDDRLRNSNQPQHF
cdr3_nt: TGTGCCAGCAGTGACGACAGACTTAGAAATAGCAATCAGCCCCAGCATTTT

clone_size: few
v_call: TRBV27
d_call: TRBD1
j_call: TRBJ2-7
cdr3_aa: CASSLGQGSPYQASYEQYF
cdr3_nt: TGTGCCAGCAGTCTTGGACAGGGGTCGCCATATCAGGCGTCCTACGAGCAGTACTTC

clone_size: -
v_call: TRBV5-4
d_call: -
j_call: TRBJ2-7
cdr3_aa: CASSFRGPGEQYF
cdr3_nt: TGTGCCAGTTCGTTTAGAGGGCCGGGTGAGCAGTACTTC

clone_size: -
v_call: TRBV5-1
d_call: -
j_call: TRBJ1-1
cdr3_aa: CASSLGGQRILNTEAFF
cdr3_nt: TGCGCCAGCAGCTTGGGAGGACAAAGAATATTGAACACTGAAGCTTTCTTT

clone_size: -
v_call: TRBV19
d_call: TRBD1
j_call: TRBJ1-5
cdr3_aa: CASSRIPTGVSDQPQHF
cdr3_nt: TGTGCCAGTAGTAGGATACCAACAGGGGTTTCGGATCAGCCCCAGCATTTT